The clone carrying this T cell receptor beta chain was detected only a few times. Its antigen remains unidentified. These data belong to a study of beta chain features in type 1 diabetes. Each of the CD4+ naive, central memory, regulatory and stem cell-like memory populations was sorted via CD45RO/CCR7/CD25/CD127/CD95/CD27. Expressed TCRB transcripts were sequenced because the isolated RNA had all been reverse transcribed beforehand. The repertoire was sequenced with immunoSEQ multiplex PCR; TCRdb's copy has only in-frame clones and lacks some. The sample contains approximately 360,000 clones, 10% to 15% of which appear only once. Looked up from germline, CDR1 is SEHNR and CDR2 is FQNEAQ (reference sequence). V gave up 5 bases and J gave up 11 bases, with 13 bases separating them. This CDR3 spans 12 amino acids. Whole-study findings and limits: In every one of the four CD4+ subsets, TCRB CDR3s were moderately but significantly shorter in Type 1 diabetes patients. PCR might pick shorter templates more often, in the same way for patients and controls. Sampled from patients, naive, central memory and Treg TCRB repertoires appeared more similar than those sampled from healthy donors.

The receptor was derived from a woman under 30 with type 1 diabetes. The specimen was naive CD4+ T cells from blood. V gene TRBV7-9 combines with J gene TRBJ1-3, with D hard to call. As DNA, the CDR3 is TGTGCCAGCAGCCCCTCGGAGGGCGCCATATATTTT. Translated, it gives CASSPSEGAIYF.